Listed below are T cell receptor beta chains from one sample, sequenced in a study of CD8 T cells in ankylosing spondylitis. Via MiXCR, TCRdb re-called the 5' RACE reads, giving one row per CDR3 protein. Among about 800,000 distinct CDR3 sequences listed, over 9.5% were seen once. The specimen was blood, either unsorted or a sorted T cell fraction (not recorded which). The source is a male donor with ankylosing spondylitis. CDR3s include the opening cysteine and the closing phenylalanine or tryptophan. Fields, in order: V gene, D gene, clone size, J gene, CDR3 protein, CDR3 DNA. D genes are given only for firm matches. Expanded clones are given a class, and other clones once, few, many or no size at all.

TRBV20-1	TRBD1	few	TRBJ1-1	CSARIQGGKEAFF	TGCAGTGCTAGGATACAGGGGGGAAAAGAAGCTTTCTTT
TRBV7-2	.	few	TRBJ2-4	CASSLGGEGIQYF	TGTGCCAGCAGCTTAGGAGGGGAAGGGATTCAGTACTTC
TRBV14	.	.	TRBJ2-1	CASSEISWTSYNEQFF	TGTGCCAGCAGCGAAATAAGTTGGACCTCCTACAATGAGCAGTTCTTC
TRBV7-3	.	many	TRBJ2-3	CASSLRSGPDTQYF	TGTGCCAGCAGCTTAAGGTCGGGCCCAGATACGCAGTATTTT
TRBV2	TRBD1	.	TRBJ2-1	CASSWDRGRWNEQFF	TGTGCCAGCAGTTGGGACAGGGGGCGTTGGAATGAGCAGTTCTTC
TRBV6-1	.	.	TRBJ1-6	CASSVRDTQGPLHF	TGTGCCAGCAGCGTGCGGGACACCCAGGGACCCCTCCACTTT
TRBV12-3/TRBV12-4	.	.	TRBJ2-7	CASRSQGFNEQYF	TGTGCCAGCAGATCACAGGGTTTCAACGAGCAGTACTTC
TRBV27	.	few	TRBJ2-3	CASSSLRGAGDTQYF	TGTGCCAGCAGTTCGCTCCGGGGGGCGGGAGATACGCAGTATTTT
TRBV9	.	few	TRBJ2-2	CASSVLLGLTNTGELFF	TGTGCCAGCAGCGTTCTCCTAGGACTTACGAACACCGGGGAGCTGTTTTTT
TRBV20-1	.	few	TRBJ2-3	CSARDFKFTSTDTQYF	TGCAGTGCTAGAGATTTCAAGTTTACTAGCACAGATACGCAGTATTTT
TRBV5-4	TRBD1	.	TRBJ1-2	CASSTGGRSYGYTF	TGTGCCAGCAGCACAGGGGGTAGGAGCTATGGCTACACCTTC
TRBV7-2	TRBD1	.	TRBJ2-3	CASSSGQPYTQYF	TGTGCCAGCAGCTCGGGACAGCCCTATACGCAGTATTTT
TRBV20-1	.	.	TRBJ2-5	CSASTSFDETQYF	TGCAGTGCTAGTACTAGCTTTGACGAGACCCAGTACTTC
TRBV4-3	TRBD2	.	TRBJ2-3	CASSQGLADTDTQYF	TGCGCCAGCAGCCAAGGACTAGCGGACACAGATACGCAGTATTTT
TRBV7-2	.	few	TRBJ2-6	CASSLNGDSGANVLTF	TGTGCCAGCAGCTTGAACGGGGACTCTGGGGCCAACGTCCTGACTTTC
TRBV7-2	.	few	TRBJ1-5	CASSATLAPLNQPQHF	TGTGCCAGCAGCGCGACCCTGGCGCCCCTCAATCAGCCCCAGCATTTT
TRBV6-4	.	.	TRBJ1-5	CASEGYGADCLRGSSNQPQHF	TGTGCCAGCGAAGGGTACGGAGCCGACTGCCTTCGGGGGTCTAGCAATCAGCCCCAGCATTTT
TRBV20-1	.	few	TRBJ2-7	CSARDLQGRVYEQYF	TGCAGTGCTAGAGATCTACAGGGGAGGGTATACGAGCAGTACTTC
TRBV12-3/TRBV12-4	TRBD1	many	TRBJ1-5	CASSPRTGDGLDNQPQHF	TGTGCCAGCAGCCCTCGGACAGGGGACGGTTTGGACAATCAGCCCCAGCATTTT
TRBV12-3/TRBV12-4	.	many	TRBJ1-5	CASSFGRDQPQHF	TGTGCCAGCAGTTTTGGCAGAGATCAGCCCCAGCATTTT
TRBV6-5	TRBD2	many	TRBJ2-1	CASSYSGGAYNEQFF	TGTGCCAGCAGTTACAGCGGGGGGGCCTACAATGAGCAGTTCTTC
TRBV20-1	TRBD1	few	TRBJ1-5	CSARPGGRGQPQHF	TGCAGTGCAAGGCCAGGGGGTAGGGGTCAGCCCCAGCATTTT
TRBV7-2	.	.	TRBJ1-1	CASSSDGVSRVAFF	TGTGCCAGCAGCTCAGATGGCGTGAGTAGGGTGGCTTTCTTT
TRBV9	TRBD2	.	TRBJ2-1	CASSGTSGGANYNEQFF	TGTGCCAGCAGCGGTACTAGCGGGGGGGCCAATTACAATGAGCAGTTCTTC
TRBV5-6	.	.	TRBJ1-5	CASSRKGQPQHF	TGTGCCAGCAGCAGGAAGGGCCAGCCCCAGCATTTT
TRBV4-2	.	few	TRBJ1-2	CASSPKGERGYTF	TGTGCCAGCAGCCCGAAGGGGGAGCGCGGCTACACCTTC
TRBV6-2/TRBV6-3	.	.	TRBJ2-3	CASSQRPRQGTDTQYF	TGTGCCAGCAGTCAACGACCACGGCAGGGCACAGATACGCAGTATTTT